The text below deals with one T cell receptor (beta chain). The data were obtained in a study of control samples from healthy donors and cancer patients. CDR1 WNHNN and CDR2 SYGVQD come from the germline V gene (reference sequence). The CDR3 loop spans 12 amino acids. Trimming removed 3 bases at V and 3 bases at J, with 6 bases between. Here immunoSEQ multiplex PCR was the method, and the copy in TCRdb shows in-frame clones only, minus some. This sample has about 100,000 clones, with roughly nine tenths found just once. The source is a woman between 45 and 65 years old in good health. The sequenced sample consisted of blood. The chain employs TRBV10-1 and TRBJ2-7; D remains unclear. The CDR3 bases are TGCGCCAGCAGTGATAGTATCTACGAGCAGTACTTC. Translated, it gives CASSDSIYEQYF.